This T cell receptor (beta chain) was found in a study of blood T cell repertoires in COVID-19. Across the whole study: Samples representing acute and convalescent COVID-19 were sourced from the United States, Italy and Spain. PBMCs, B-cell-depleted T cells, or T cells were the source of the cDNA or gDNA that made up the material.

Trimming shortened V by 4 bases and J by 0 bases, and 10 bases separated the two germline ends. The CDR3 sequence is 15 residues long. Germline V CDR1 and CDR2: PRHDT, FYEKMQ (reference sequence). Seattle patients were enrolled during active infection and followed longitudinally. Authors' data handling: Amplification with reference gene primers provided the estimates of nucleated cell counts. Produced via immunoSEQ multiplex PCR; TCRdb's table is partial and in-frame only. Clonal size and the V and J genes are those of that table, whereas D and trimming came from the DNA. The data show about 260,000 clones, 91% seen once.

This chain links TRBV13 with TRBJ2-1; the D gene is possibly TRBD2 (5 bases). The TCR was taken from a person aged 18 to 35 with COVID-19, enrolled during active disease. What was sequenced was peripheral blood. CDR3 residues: CASSSGRDSYNEQFF. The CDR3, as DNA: TGTGCCAGCAGCTCGGGTCGGGACTCCTACAATGAGCAGTTCTTC.